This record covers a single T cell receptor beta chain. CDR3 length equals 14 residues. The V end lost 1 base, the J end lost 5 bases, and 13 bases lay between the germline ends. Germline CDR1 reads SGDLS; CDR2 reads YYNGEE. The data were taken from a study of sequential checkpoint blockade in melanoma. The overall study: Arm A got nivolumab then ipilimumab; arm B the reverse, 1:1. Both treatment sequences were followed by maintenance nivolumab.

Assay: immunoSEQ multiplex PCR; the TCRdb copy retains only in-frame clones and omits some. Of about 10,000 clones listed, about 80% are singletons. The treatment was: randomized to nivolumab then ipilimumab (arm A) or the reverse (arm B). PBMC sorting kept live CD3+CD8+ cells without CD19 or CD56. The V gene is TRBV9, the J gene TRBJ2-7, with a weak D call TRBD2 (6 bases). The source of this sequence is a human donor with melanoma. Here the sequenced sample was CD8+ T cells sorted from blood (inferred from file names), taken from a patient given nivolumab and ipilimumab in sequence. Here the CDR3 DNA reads TGTGCCAGCAGCGTATCAGCGGGCTTCCACGAGCAGTACTTC. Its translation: CASSVSAGFHEQYF.